These 24 T cell receptor beta chains were sequenced from one sample in a study of human T cells and chemical hapten exposure. The time point: healthy volunteer bleed at 2 weeks. It was from unfractionated whole blood that total RNA was extracted. A single record per CDR3 protein comes from TCRdb applying MiXCR to the RACE reads. The sample yields roughly 100,000 distinct CDR3 sequences, approximately 8.2% seen once. Sequencing was carried out using whole blood. Receptors originate from a female donor in good health. Some clones in this sample may be carry-over from other donors' samples.

This clonotype appeared many times. This chain links TRBV20-1 with TRBJ1-1, with D tentatively TRBD1 (5 bases). V lost 2 bases to trimming and J lost 11 bases, with 18 bases between them. The CDR3 has 13 residues. CDR1 and CDR2 from the germline V gene are DFQATT and SNEGSKA (reference sequence). Here the CDR3 DNA reads TGCAGTGCTAGAAGTTTCGCGGGGACGGGGGCTTTCTTT. Encoded protein: CSARSFAGTGAFF.

This clonotype was detected many times. This chain connects TRBV12-3 or TRBV12-4 to TRBJ2-3; 9 bases are a match to TRBD2. Trimming removed 3 bases from V and 3 bases from J; junction bases left unmatched: 10. The CDR3 runs 17 residues. DNA for the CDR3: TGTGCCAGCAGTTTTGCGGGAGGGCCGGAATGGACAGATACGCAGTATTTT. Amino acids: CASSFAGGPEWTDTQYF.

The chain links TRBV13 to TRBJ2-7; 10 bases agree with TRBD2. This CDR3 region has 16 residues. The V gene end was trimmed by 5 bases and the J gene end by 0 bases; junction bases not matched to a gene: 7. The germline V gene has CDR1 PRHDT and CDR2 FYEKMQ (reference sequence). This CDR3 reads CASSAGLADFSYEQYF. The DNA of the CDR3 is TGTGCCAGCAGCGCCGGACTAGCGGATTTCTCCTACGAGCAGTACTTC. Supplemented by reference TRBV13 and TRBJ2-7, the full variable domain reads AAGVIQSPRHLIKEKRETATLKCYPIPRHDTVYWYQQGPGQDPQFLISFYEKMQSDKGSIPDRFSAQQFSDYHSELNMSSLELGDSALYFCASSAGLADFSYEQYFGPGTRLTVT.

The chain links TRBV7-2 to TRBJ2-7, with D possibly TRBD2 on 6 matching bases. This CDR3 is 14 amino acids long. V was cut by 0 bases and J by 3 bases, with 9 bases left in between. CDR1 SGHTA and CDR2 FQGNSA come from the germline V gene. The CDR3 protein is CASSLALTSYEQYF. DNA for the CDR3: TGTGCCAGCAGCTTAGCGCTGACTAGCTACGAGCAGTACTTC.

This clonotype occurred a few times. V and J are TRBV20-1 and TRBJ1-5, with D unresolved. V was trimmed by 4 bases and J by 0 bases, leaving 10 bases between them. CDR3 length: 14 amino acids. In germline, CDR1 is DFQATT, CDR2 SNEGSKA (reference sequence). The CDR3 loop is CSATTLYSNQPQHF. Written as DNA, the CDR3 is TGCAGTGCTACTACACTATATAGCAATCAGCCCCAGCATTTT.

In this sample, this clonotype turned up a few times. The chain joins TRBV4-1 to TRBJ2-7; 10 bases fit TRBD2. The CDR3 is made up of 16 amino acids. Germline trimming cut 2 bases from V and 4 bases from J; bases unmatched to any gene: 8. Germline V lookup: CDR1 MGHRA, CDR2 YSYEKL. The CDR3, as DNA: TGCGCCAGCAGCCAACCTACTAGCGGGAATCAGTACGAGCAGTACTTC. Its translation is CASSQPTSGNQYEQYF.

This clonotype appeared many times. This chain links TRBV2 with TRBJ1-3; D gene uncertain. The germline gives CDR1 SNHLY, CDR2 FYNNEI. The CDR3 covers 15 residues. V was clipped by 7 bases and J by 0 bases, with 13 bases between them. CDR3 loop: CASNIGLPSGNTIYF. DNA for the CDR3: TGTGCCAGCAACATCGGTCTACCCTCTGGAAACACCATATATTTT.

The V and J genes are TRBV18 and TRBJ1-1, with D hard to call. The V end lost 6 bases, the J end lost 3 bases, and 11 bases lay between the germline ends. The CDR3 is 13 residues long. Per the germline V gene, CDR1 is KGHSH and CDR2 is LQKENI. In nucleotides, the CDR3 is TGTGCCAGCTCGGTAGGCAGAGACACTGAAGCTTTCTTT. It yields the protein CASSVGRDTEAFF.

This clonotype has more than one count but fewer than ten. Here the CDR3 reads CASSEASWGGVTDTQYF. CDR3 DNA: TGTGCCAGCAGTGAAGCGTCCTGGGGCGGAGTCACAGATACGCAGTATTTT. J is TRBJ2-3 and V is TRBV6-1; possibly TRBD1 for D (5 bases). Between the trimmed V and J ends, which lost 0 bases and 2 bases, there was a span of 15 bases. There are 17 residues in the CDR3. Germline loops: CDR1 MNHNS, CDR2 SASEGT.

In this sample, this clonotype turned up many times. The rearrangement uses TRBV4-1 and TRBJ2-7; D not certain. The CDR3 covers 15 residues. Per germline, CDR1 MGHRA and CDR2 YSYEKL. The V and J ends lost 3 bases and 4 bases respectively, with 16 bases between them. The CDR3 region has the DNA TGCGCCAGCAGCCAGCTGCACCTACAAGGGTACGAGCAGTACTTC. Translating it yields CASSQLHLQGYEQYF.

This clonotype was counted only a few times. V usage is TRBV7-2 and J usage is TRBJ1-1; D unclear. V was shortened by 3 bases and J by 1 base, with 9 bases between the two germline ends. The CDR3 totals 14 residues. CDR1 and CDR2 (germline): SGHTA, FQGNSA. CDR3 residues: CASSFNLGNTEAFF. The CDR3 DNA reads TGTGCCAGCAGCTTCAACCTAGGGAACACTGAAGCTTTCTTT. The variable domain in full, with the rest retrieved from reference TRBV7-2 and TRBJ1-1, is GAGVSQSPSNKVTEKGKDVELRCDPISGHTALYWYRQSLGQGLEFLIYFQGNSAPDKSGLPSDRFSAERTGGSVSTLTIQRTQQEDSAVYLCASSFNLGNTEAFFGQGTRLTVV.

The rearrangement joins TRBV4-3 to TRBJ2-1, with 8 bases identical to TRBD1. After removal of 3 bases from V and 5 bases from J, the junction contained 9 bases not matched to a gene. This CDR3 spans 16 amino acids. Germline V CDR1 and CDR2: LGHNA, YSLEER. CDR3 protein: CASSHSWQGADNEQFF. In DNA, the CDR3 is TGCGCCAGCAGCCATTCTTGGCAGGGGGCCGACAATGAGCAGTTCTTC.

There are many counts of this clonotype. The chain uses TRBV19 and TRBJ2-3, with a possible D match to TRBD2 (5 bases). Germline lookup yields CDR1 LNHDA and CDR2 SQIVND (reference sequence). Trimming stripped 3 bases from V and 2 bases from J, with 12 bases between. CDR3 length equals 15 residues. For the CDR3, the DNA is TGTGCCAGTAGTATGGAGCGGAGATCCACAGATACGCAGTATTTT. It is translated as CASSMERRSTDTQYF.

This clonotype was seen a handful of times. This chain links TRBV7-8 with TRBJ1-5, with D perhaps TRBD1 (5 bases). The CDR3 has 13 residues. Germline V gives CDR1 SGHVS, CDR2 FQNEAQ. V was shortened by 5 bases and J by 2 bases, with 7 bases between the two germline ends. As DNA, the CDR3 is TGTGCCAGCAGCGAACAGGGCAATCAGCCCCAGCATTTT. This gives the protein CASSEQGNQPQHF.

This clonotype was counted at least ten times. V and J are TRBV7-2 and TRBJ2-3; 11 bases line up with TRBD2. CDR1 and CDR2 from the germline V gene are SGHTA and FQGNSA. V gave up 9 bases and J gave up 4 bases; unmatched junction bases: 3. The CDR3 sequence is 13 residues long. The CDR3 here is CASSGRVSDTQYF. The CDR3 DNA is TGTGCCAGTAGCGGGAGGGTGTCAGATACGCAGTATTTT.

This clonotype has a handful of counts. The rearrangement links TRBV27 to TRBJ2-5, with no clear D. Germline V gene lookup returns CDR1 MNHEY and CDR2 SMNVEV (reference sequence). The CDR3 contains 12 residues. The germline V and J ends were trimmed by 5 bases and 8 bases, with 12 bases remaining between them. The CDR3 loop is CASSDIYGTQYF. In nucleotides, the CDR3 is TGTGCCAGCAGTGATATTTATGGAACCCAGTACTTC.

This clonotype was observed a handful of times. A junction end diverges from the germline sequence, so it may reflect a read error. This chain uses TRBV2 with TRBJ2-7; D is unclear. Germline-derived CDR1 and CDR2 are SNHLY and FYNNEI. This CDR3 comprises 14 residues. The CDR3 sequence is CASGDRAISYEQYF. The CDR3 DNA is TGTGCCAGCGGTGACCGGGCCATATCCTACGAGCAGTACTTC.

To note about this clonotype: This clone may be a read error of a much larger clone one base away. This chain links TRBV9 with TRBJ1-3; D remains unclear. CDR1 is SGDLS and CDR2 is YYNGEE in the germline V gene. Trimming stripped 2 bases from V and 0 bases from J, with 12 bases between. The CDR3 spans 16 residues. The CDR3, as DNA: TGTGCCAGCAGCGTTCAGATAGGGAGCTCTGGAAACACCATATATTTT. It codes for CASSVQIGSSGNTIYF.

This clonotype was seen a handful of times. This rearrangement joins TRBV20-1 to TRBJ1-4; TRBD1 aligns across 7 bases. CDR3 length equals 14 residues. The J segment lost 8 bases and the V segment lost 3 bases, leaving 9 bases of the junction unmatched. CDR1 is DFQATT, CDR2 SNEGSKA, per germline (reference sequence). DNA for the CDR3: TGCAGTGCTAGTGAAGAGGGGGCGGGAGAAAAACTGTTTTTT. Protein: CSASEEGAGEKLFF.

V and J are TRBV2 and TRBJ1-6; no clear D. The CDR3 sequence is 15 residues long. Germline lookup yields CDR1 SNHLY and CDR2 FYNNEI. Trimming stripped 0 bases from V and 4 bases from J, with 7 bases between. Here the CDR3 DNA reads TGTGCCAGCAGTGAAGCGCAAGGGTATAATTCACCCCTCCACTTT. Translation: CASSEAQGYNSPLHF.

This clonotype was recorded at least ten times. The chain uses TRBV2 and TRBJ2-3, with 8 bases that match TRBD1. The CDR3 sequence is 16 residues long. V lost 4 bases, J lost 0 bases, and 6 bases stayed unmatched. Germline V gene data show CDR1 as SNHLY and CDR2 as FYNNEI. CDR3 sequence (DNA): TGTGCCAGCAGTGTAACAGGGGGATCTAGCACAGATACGCAGTATTTT. It translates to CASSVTGGSSTDTQYF. Filled out from reference TRBV2 and TRBJ2-3, the complete variable domain reads EPEVTQTPSHQVTQMGQEVILRCVPISNHLYFYWYRQILGQKVEFLVSFYNNEISEKSEIFDDQFSVERPDGSNFTLKIRSTKLEDSAMYFCASSVTGGSSTDTQYFGPGTRLTVL.

The genes are TRBV2 and TRBJ2-1, with D possibly being TRBD2 (5 bases). This CDR3 comprises 13 residues. Germline CDR1 reads SNHLY; CDR2 reads FYNNEI. V was clipped by 8 bases and J by 9 bases, with 17 bases between them. CDR3 in DNA: TGTGCCAGCCCCTGGACGAGCGGTGCTGAGCAGTTCTTC. Protein sequence: CASPWTSGAEQFF.

This clonotype was counted many times. A junction boundary mismatches the germline segment, possibly from a read error. This sequence joins TRBV5-1 and TRBJ2-3; TRBD2 agrees at 12 bases. The CDR3 runs to 16 residues. Germline loops: CDR1 SGHRS, CDR2 YFSETQ. Here the CDR3 reads CASSLGLAGSTDTQYF. CDR3 DNA: TGTGCCAGCAGCTTAGGACTAGCGGGAAGCACAGATACGCAGTATTTT.

This clonotype was seen at least ten times. The chain links TRBV5-1 to TRBJ2-4; D gene uncertain. With 4 bases removed from V and 5 bases from J, the gap between germline ends came to 4 bases. Looked up from germline, CDR1 is SGHRS and CDR2 is YFSETQ. The CDR3 has 11 residues. The CDR3 DNA follows: TGCGCCAGCAGCGAGGAAAACATTCAGTACTTC. As protein: CASSEENIQYF. Full variable domain (outside the CDR3, taken from reference TRBV5-1 and TRBJ2-4): KAGVTQTPRYLIKTRGQQVTLSCSPISGHRSVSWYQQTPGQGLQFLFEYFSETQRNKGNFPGRFSGRQFSNSRSEMNVSTLELGDSALYLCASSEENIQYFGAGTRLSVL.